One TCR beta chain is described in this entry. Its antigen remains unidentified. Germline CDR1 and CDR2: SGHRS and YFSETQ. CDR3 size: 16 residues. V lost 7 bases, J lost 0 bases, and 19 bases lay in between. Generated by immunoSEQ multiplex PCR, the TCRdb table keeps only in-frame clones and is missing some. Of about 39,000 clones listed, roughly 88% are singletons. The entry originates in a study of T cell responses to AZD1222 COVID-19 vaccine. General study findings and limits: Among vaccine-associated CD4 TCRs, coverage spanned spike, with dominance at 160-218 and 743-854.

The V call is TRBV5-1, the J call TRBJ1-2, with a weak D call TRBD1 (6 bases). The origin of this receptor is an adult who received the MenACWY meningococcal vaccine as a control. This material consisted of peripheral blood, taken 28 days after the second dose of the MenACWY control vaccine. For the CDR3, the DNA is TGCGCCAGCCGCACTGGACAGACGAATACTAACTATGGCTACACCTTC. It specifies CASRTGQTNTNYGYTF.